The next 16 T cell receptor beta chains were all read from a single sample in a study of cytomegalovirus exposure and HLA in healthy donors. The PCR was carried out with 60 Vbeta primers and 13 Jbeta primers. Clones were sequenced by immunoSEQ multiplex PCR, and TCRdb holds only the in-frame ones, with some missing. The sample lists under 200,000 clones, roughly 76% occurring once. The sample consisted of PBMCs. These receptors all come from a human donor in good health.

This chain joins TRBV5-1 and TRBJ2-7; D is possibly TRBD2 (7 bases). The germline V gene encodes CDR1 SGHRS and CDR2 YFSETQ. Trimming cost V 7 bases and J 1 base, with 27 bases left between them. The CDR3 consists of 18 residues. The CDR3 sequence: CASGKGGTGGLDSYEQYF. The CDR3 bases are TGCGCCAGCGGAAAAGGGGGGACGGGGGGCCTTGATTCCTACGAGCAGTACTTC. Full variable domain (missing parts from reference TRBV5-1 and TRBJ2-7): KAGVTQTPRYLIKTRGQQVTLSCSPISGHRSVSWYQQTPGQGLQFLFEYFSETQRNKGNFPGRFSGRQFSNSRSEMNVSTLELGDSALYLCASGKGGTGGLDSYEQYFGPGTRLTVT.

This clone came up a few times. This chain links TRBV6-5 with TRBJ2-3; tentatively, D is TRBD1 (5 bases). The germline V and J ends were trimmed by 4 bases and 2 bases, with 13 bases remaining between them. CDR1 is MNHEY, CDR2 SVGAGI, per germline. The CDR3 covers 15 residues. CDR3 sequence: CASSSGHPSTDTQYF. The CDR3 nucleotides are TGTGCCAGCAGTTCAGGACACCCTTCCACAGATACGCAGTATTTT.

This clone showed up just a few times. This chain links TRBV19 with TRBJ1-2, with TRBD1 matching over 7 bases. Germline V CDR1 and CDR2: LNHDA, SQIVND (reference sequence). Unmatched junction bases numbered 6, after V lost 5 bases and J lost 6 bases. This CDR3 spans 13 amino acids. The CDR3 region has the DNA TGTGCCAGTAGTTCGGGACAGCTCCATGGCTACACCTTC. As protein: CASSSGQLHGYTF.

This chain uses TRBV9 with TRBJ1-2, with TRBD1 matching over 8 bases. There are 11 residues in the CDR3. Germline V gene data show CDR1 as SGDLS and CDR2 as YYNGEE. The V segment lost 7 bases and the J segment 7 bases; nucleotides outside the gene matches: 3. CDR3 in amino acids: CASLRGLGYTF. CDR3 in DNA: TGTGCCAGCCTCAGGGGGCTTGGCTACACCTTC.

V is TRBV27 and J is TRBJ1-2, with D unclear. The ends were cut back, 5 bases at V and 0 bases at J, with 10 bases in the middle. This CDR3 contains 14 residues. Germline V CDR1 and CDR2: MNHEY, SMNVEV (reference sequence). CDR3 protein: CASSLRQTNYGYTF. The CDR3 nucleotides read TGTGCCAGCAGTCTAAGACAAACTAACTATGGCTACACCTTC.

This clone was seen a few times. The V and J genes are TRBV7-2 and TRBJ1-4; TRBD1 matches 7 bases. The CDR3 consists of 14 residues. CDR1 and CDR2 (germline): SGHTA, FQGNSA. The V segment lost 5 bases and the J segment 8 bases; nucleotides outside the gene matches: 8. CDR3 bases: TGTGCCAGCAGCGTAGACAGGGTCGGGGAAAAACTGTTTTTT. Translated, it gives CASSVDRVGEKLFF. Looking up the rest from reference TRBV7-2 and TRBJ1-4 gives the full variable domain: GAGVSQSPSNKVTEKGKDVELRCDPISGHTALYWYRQSLGQGLEFLIYFQGNSAPDKSGLPSDRFSAERTGGSVSTLTIQRTQQEDSAVYLCASSVDRVGEKLFFGSGTQLSVL.

V and J are TRBV6-6 and TRBJ2-3, with 8 bases aligning to TRBD2. The CDR3 runs 13 residues. Per the germline V gene, CDR1 is MNHNY and CDR2 is SVGAGI (reference sequence). V was clipped by 6 bases and J by 5 bases; unmatched bases: 4. In DNA form, the CDR3 reads TGTGCCAGCAGCGGGGGGGTGTTAGATACGCAGTATTTT. Amino acid sequence: CASSGGVLDTQYF.

This clone showed up just a few times. The chain recombines TRBV6-6 with TRBJ1-1; possibly TRBD1 for D (6 bases). This CDR3 comprises 15 residues. Germline loops: CDR1 MNHNY, CDR2 SVGAGI (reference sequence). V lost 2 bases and J 2 bases, leaving 12 bases between the germline ends. CDR3 protein: CASSYTRTDNTEAFF. CDR3 in DNA: TGTGCCAGCAGTTACACCAGGACAGATAACACTGAAGCTTTCTTT.

On this clone itself: At one of its ends the junction is not consistent with the germline gene, which may arise from a read error. The V call is TRBV6-1, the J call TRBJ1-2, with TRBD1 matching over 8 bases. The CDR3 sequence is 14 residues long. From germline, CDR1 is MNHNS and CDR2 SASEGT. The CDR3 reads CARSEAWTGRDYTF. In DNA, the CDR3 is TGTGCCCGCAGTGAAGCTTGGACAGGGCGTGACTACACCTTC.

CDR3 residues: CASSKRTGWNYGYTF. CDR3 in DNA: TGTGCCAGCAGTAAACGGACAGGGTGGAACTATGGCTACACCTTC. This chain links TRBV2 with TRBJ1-2; 8 positions agree with TRBD1. CDR1 is SNHLY and CDR2 is FYNNEI in the germline V gene. Unmatched junction bases numbered 7, after V lost 5 bases and J lost 2 bases. This CDR3 is 15 amino acids long.

The rearrangement uses TRBV12-5 and TRBJ2-5; no clear D gene. This CDR3 contains 11 residues. The germline CDR1 and CDR2 sequences are LGHNT and FRNRAP. V lost 5 bases and J 9 bases, leaving 10 bases between the germline ends. CDR3 nucleotide sequence: TGTGCTAGTGGTAGCCCCAACGCCCAGTACTTC. This translates into CASGSPNAQYF. Combining the CDR3 with reference TRBV12-5 and TRBJ2-5 gives the whole variable domain DARVTQTPRHKVTEMGQEVTMRCQPILGHNTVFWYRQTMMQGLELLAYFRNRAPLDDSGMPKDRFSAEMPDATLATLKIQPSEPRDSAVYFCASGSPNAQYFGPGTRLLVL.

The sample holds a few counts of this clone. This chain links TRBV7-2 with TRBJ2-1; the match to TRBD2 covers 7 bases. Germline V gives CDR1 SGHTA, CDR2 FQGNSA. The CDR3 sequence is 13 residues long. Trimming cost V 4 bases and J 8 bases; bases outside gene matches: 5. The CDR3 region has the DNA TGTGCCAGCAGCTGGACCGGGAGGCATGAGCAGTTCTTC. It codes for CASSWTGRHEQFF.

This chain uses TRBV27 with TRBJ1-4; maybe TRBD1 (6 bases). Per the germline V gene, CDR1 is MNHEY and CDR2 is SMNVEV (reference sequence). The CDR3 has 14 residues. V gave up 2 bases and J gave up 4 bases, with 8 bases separating them. This chain's CDR3 is CASSLAGDNEKLFF. The CDR3 coding sequence is TGTGCCAGCAGTTTAGCAGGGGATAATGAAAAACTGTTTTTT.

V is TRBV5-1 and J is TRBJ2-7; 7 nucleotides match TRBD2. The CDR3 is 12 residues long. V gave up 7 bases and J gave up 5 bases; unmatched junction bases: 6. Germline V gives CDR1 SGHRS, CDR2 YFSETQ. This chain's CDR3 is CASRGLRNEQYF. CDR3 DNA: TGCGCCAGCCGGGGACTACGTAACGAGCAGTACTTC.

V is TRBV5-1 and J is TRBJ2-5; 9 bases align to TRBD2. The CDR3 covers 18 residues. The ends lost 1 base at V and 0 bases at J; junction bases unmatched: 10. Per the germline V gene, CDR1 is SGHRS and CDR2 is YFSETQ. In DNA, the CDR3 is TGCGCCAGCAGCTTGTTTCCAGCGGGGGGTCCGTACCAAGAGACCCAGTACTTC. Translated: CASSLFPAGGPYQETQYF.

The gene calls are TRBV4-2 and TRBJ2-3; TRBD2 agrees at 11 bases. The germline V gene encodes CDR1 LGHNA and CDR2 YNFKEQ. CDR3 length: 17 amino acids. J lost 0 bases, V lost 2 bases, and 4 bases had no gene match. The CDR3: CASSQILAGESTDTQYF. In DNA, the CDR3 is TGTGCCAGCAGCCAAATACTAGCGGGGGAAAGCACAGATACGCAGTATTTT.